These 30 T cell receptor beta chains came from one sample sequenced in a study of T cells in severe cutaneous drug reactions. The patients sequenced had a carbamazepine-induced Stevens-Johnson syndrome or toxic epidermal necrolysis reaction. The iRepertoire multiplex PCR system with TCR subtype-specific primers built both bulk and single-cell libraries. TCRdb reprocessed the multiplex PCR reads and reports one entry per CDR3 protein, with no DNA. This table holds some 9,900 distinct CDR3 sequences. Specimen: cells from a skin blister. The receptors derive from a human donor with Stevens-Johnson syndrome, a severe cutaneous drug reaction.

This chain connects TRBV20-1 to TRBJ2-3; lacking DNA, the TRBD1 call made by TCRdb goes unchecked. Germline V gene data show CDR1 as DFQATT and CDR2 as SNEGSKA (reference sequence). The CDR3 is 15 amino acids. Here the CDR3 reads CSASVQRAPVDTQYF.

By frequency, this clonotype is medium-sized (0.01 to 0.1%). The V and J genes are TRBV20-1 and TRBJ1-1; no DNA is available, so the TRBD1 call from TCRdb remains unchecked. Germline lookup yields CDR1 DFQATT and CDR2 SNEGSKA (reference sequence). The CDR3 sequence is 13 residues long. This CDR3 is CSARGTANTEAFF.

The V call is TRBV20-1, the J call TRBJ2-3; no DNA is available, so the TRBD1 call from TCRdb remains unchecked. The CDR3 is 15 residues long. Germline V lookup: CDR1 DFQATT, CDR2 SNEGSKA (reference sequence). The CDR3 protein is CSASVTGGVSDTQYF.

The rearrangement joins TRBV29-1 to TRBJ2-1; there is no DNA to check the TCRdb D call of TRBD2. This CDR3 spans 13 amino acids. The V gene's germline CDR1 is SQVTM and CDR2 ANQGSEA. CDR3 in amino acids: CSPFSGSKNEQFF.

The rearrangement joins TRBV20-1 to TRBJ2-5; TCRdb calls TRBD2, which cannot be checked without DNA. This CDR3 spans 14 amino acids. Germline V lookup: CDR1 DFQATT, CDR2 SNEGSKA (reference sequence). This CDR3 reads CSARAPTSQETQYF.

V and J are TRBV20-1 and TRBJ2-5; TCRdb outputs TRBD2, but without DNA this stays unchecked. The CDR3 is 16 amino acids. Looked up from germline, CDR1 is DFQATT and CDR2 is SNEGSKA (reference sequence). CDR3 sequence reads: CSAPDIAGPSQETQYF.

This rearrangement joins TRBV20-1 to TRBJ1-5; TCRdb's D call, TRBD1, is unchecked because there is no DNA. The CDR3 has 15 residues. Germline loops: CDR1 DFQATT, CDR2 SNEGSKA (reference sequence). The CDR3: CSATLRTGINQPQHF.

This chain links TRBV20-1 with TRBJ1-5; the TCRdb D gene call, TRBD1, has no DNA to confirm it. The CDR3 sequence is 16 residues long. Germline V CDR1 and CDR2: DFQATT, SNEGSKA (reference sequence). CDR3: CSAGRGGIYSNQPQHF.

The chain has TRBV29-1 and TRBJ2-3; TCRdb gives TRBD1 as the D gene, but with no DNA this cannot be confirmed. Germline CDR1 reads SQVTM; CDR2 reads ANQGSEA. This CDR3 spans 13 amino acids. This CDR3 is CSVQRGVTDTQYF.

The V call is TRBV20-1, the J call TRBJ1-2; TCRdb returns TRBD1, unconfirmable since there is no DNA. There are 13 residues in the CDR3. CDR1 and CDR2 from the germline V gene are DFQATT and SNEGSKA (reference sequence). The CDR3 loop reads CSAPGQGVNGYTF.

Considering frequency, this clonotype is medium-sized. The genes are TRBV20-1 and TRBJ2-7; TCRdb returns TRBD1, unconfirmable since there is no DNA. This CDR3 region has 17 residues. Germline loops: CDR1 DFQATT, CDR2 SNEGSKA (reference sequence). CDR3 sequence reads: CSARDRLAGLYLPEQYF.

The CDR3 reads CSARDKGRTNSNQPQHF. The chain joins TRBV20-1 to TRBJ1-5. Germline V gene lookup returns CDR1 DFQATT and CDR2 SNEGSKA (reference sequence). This CDR3 spans 17 amino acids.

The chain links TRBV20-1 to TRBJ2-2. CDR1 DFQATT and CDR2 SNEGSKA come from the germline V gene (reference sequence). The CDR3 consists of 13 residues. CDR3 in amino acids: CSARDPRSGELFF.

V gene TRBV18 combines with J gene TRBJ2-7; as DNA is missing, the TRBD2 call by TCRdb cannot be tested. Germline V gene data show CDR1 as KGHSH and CDR2 as LQKENI. The CDR3 has 14 amino acids. The CDR3 sequence: CASSGLADSYEQYF.

The genes are TRBV20-1 and TRBJ2-1; TCRdb lists TRBD1, though no DNA is available to test this call. The CDR3 is 14 amino acids. From germline, CDR1 is DFQATT and CDR2 SNEGSKA (reference sequence). CDR3 amino acids: CSAVDRGRGYEQFF.

V usage is TRBV29-1 and J usage is TRBJ2-1. CDR3 size: 14 residues. Germline V CDR1 and CDR2: SQVTM, ANQGSEA. CDR3 loop: CSVSKGDSYNEQFF.

Judged by frequency, this clonotype is medium-sized. This rearrangement joins TRBV20-1 to TRBJ2-1; TCRdb designates TRBD2, a call that cannot be tested without DNA. The CDR3 length is 14 residues. Germline V lookup: CDR1 DFQATT, CDR2 SNEGSKA (reference sequence). The CDR3 sequence is CSARLASGKVEQFF.

This chain links TRBV29-1 with TRBJ2-7; no DNA is available, so the TRBD2 call from TCRdb remains unchecked. Germline V lookup: CDR1 SQVTM, CDR2 ANQGSEA. The CDR3 is 14 residues long. The CDR3 spells CSVFLSSAAYEQYF.

This sequence joins TRBV20-1 and TRBJ2-3; the D gene TCRdb calls, TRBD1, cannot be checked with no DNA. Germline assignment: CDR1 DFQATT and CDR2 SNEGSKA (reference sequence). This CDR3 has 13 residues. The CDR3 sequence is CSAPKGSTDTQYF.

The chain links TRBV29-1 to TRBJ2-7; the TCRdb D gene call, TRBD1, has no DNA to confirm it. The CDR3 length is 16 residues. Germline loops: CDR1 SQVTM, CDR2 ANQGSEA. This CDR3 reads CSVEGGAGAVIYEQYF.

The rearrangement uses TRBV29-1 and TRBJ2-7; TCRdb calls TRBD2, which cannot be checked without DNA. The CDR3 has 13 residues. Germline V gene sequence: CDR1 SQVTM, CDR2 ANQGSEA. The chain's CDR3 is CSVGLAGAREQYF.

The chain has TRBV29-1 and TRBJ2-2. Germline V gives CDR1 SQVTM, CDR2 ANQGSEA. This CDR3 is 14 amino acids long. The CDR3 loop reads CSVVEAARTGELFF.

Its frequency marks this clonotype as medium-sized. The chain carries TRBV28 and TRBJ2-1; lacking DNA, the TRBD1 call made by TCRdb goes unchecked. CDR3 size: 17 residues. Per germline, CDR1 MDHEN and CDR2 SYDVKM. CDR3 region: CASSLAPRGVLNNEQFF.

The chain has TRBV20-1 and TRBJ2-7; TCRdb gives TRBD2 as the D gene, but with no DNA this cannot be confirmed. CDR1 is DFQATT and CDR2 is SNEGSKA in the germline V gene (reference sequence). This CDR3 spans 16 amino acids. The CDR3: CSARSWDSNFPYEQYF.

This chain uses TRBV29-1 with TRBJ2-7; TCRdb reports TRBD1, a call that lacks DNA to check it against. The CDR3 spans 17 residues. CDR1 is SQVTM and CDR2 is ANQGSEA in the germline V gene. The CDR3 here is CSVGNPQGTGTTYEQYF.

According to its frequency, this clonotype is medium-sized. The chain carries TRBV20-1 and TRBJ2-1; the D call of TRBD1 rests on TCRdb alone, since no DNA is present to check it. This CDR3 is 16 amino acids long. Germline V CDR1 and CDR2: DFQATT, SNEGSKA (reference sequence). The CDR3 sequence: CSAKSTGQSSYNEQFF.

The chain combines TRBV20-1 with TRBJ2-1; the TRBD2 assignment by TCRdb is unverifiable without DNA. CDR3 size: 13 residues. Germline-derived CDR1 and CDR2 are DFQATT and SNEGSKA (reference sequence). CDR3 region: CSATLATGNEQFF.

This chain uses TRBV20-1 with TRBJ1-1. Germline-derived CDR1 and CDR2 are DFQATT and SNEGSKA (reference sequence). The CDR3 is made up of 13 amino acids. The CDR3 loop is CSARVAGSTEAFF.

According to its frequency, this clonotype is medium-sized. The chain uses TRBV29-1 and TRBJ2-5; TCRdb designates TRBD2, a call that cannot be tested without DNA. This CDR3 region has 14 residues. Germline V gene data show CDR1 as SQVTM and CDR2 as ANQGSEA. The CDR3 protein is CSVEELAGVETQYF.

This clonotype counts as medium-sized (0.01 to 0.1%) by frequency. The V gene is TRBV6-2 or TRBV6-3, the J gene TRBJ2-7; the D call of TRBD1 rests on TCRdb alone, since no DNA is present to check it. This CDR3 spans 13 amino acids. Germline values: CDR1 MNHEY, CDR2 SVGEGT. The chain's CDR3 is CASSSAGVYEQYF.